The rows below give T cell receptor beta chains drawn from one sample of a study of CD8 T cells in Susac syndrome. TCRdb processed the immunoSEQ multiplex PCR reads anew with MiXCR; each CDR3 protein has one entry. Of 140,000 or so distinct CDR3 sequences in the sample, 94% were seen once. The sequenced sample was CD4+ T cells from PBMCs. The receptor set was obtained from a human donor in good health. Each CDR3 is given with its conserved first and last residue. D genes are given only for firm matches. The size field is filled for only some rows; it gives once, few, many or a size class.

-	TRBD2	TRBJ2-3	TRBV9	CASSVQGLETDTQYF	TGTGCCAGCAGCGTACAAGGACTAGAGACAGATACGCAGTATTTT
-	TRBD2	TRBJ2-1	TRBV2	CASSGTSGVEQFF	TGTGCCAGCAGTGGGACTAGCGGGGTTGAGCAGTTCTTC
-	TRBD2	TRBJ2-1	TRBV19	CASQGLAGVEQFF	TGTGCCAGCCAGGGGCTAGCGGGAGTCGAGCAGTTCTTC
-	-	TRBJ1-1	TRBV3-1	CASSHRLTEAFF	TGTGCCAGCAGCCATCGGCTTACTGAAGCTTTCTTT
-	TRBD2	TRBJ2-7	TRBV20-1	CSATRTSGSFEQYF	TGCAGTGCTACTAGGACTAGCGGGAGTTTCGAGCAGTACTTC
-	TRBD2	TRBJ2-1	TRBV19	CASTEREFVGEQFF	TGTGCCAGTACTGAGCGGGAGTTTGTCGGTGAGCAGTTCTTC
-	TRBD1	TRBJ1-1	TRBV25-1	CASSPRTGGANTEAFF	TGTGCCAGCAGTCCCAGGACAGGGGGTGCGAACACTGAAGCTTTCTTT
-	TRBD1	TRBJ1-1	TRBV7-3	CASSPLGTVNTEAFF	TGTGCCAGCAGCCCACTCGGGACAGTGAACACTGAAGCTTTCTTT
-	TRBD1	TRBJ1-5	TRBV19	CASRPGQGVHGNQPQHF	TGTGCCAGTAGACCTGGACAGGGGGTTCATGGCAATCAGCCCCAGCATTTT
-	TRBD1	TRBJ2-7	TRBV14	CASSQAGQGAYEQYF	TGTGCCAGCAGCCAAGCTGGACAGGGGGCATACGAGCAGTACTTC
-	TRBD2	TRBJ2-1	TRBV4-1	CASSQDGRLAGLNEQFF	TGCGCCAGCAGCCAAGATGGGCGGCTAGCGGGATTGAATGAGCAGTTCTTC
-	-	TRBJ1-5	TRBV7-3	CASSRDGNQPQHF	TGTGCCAGCAGCCGGGACGGGAATCAGCCCCAGCATTTT
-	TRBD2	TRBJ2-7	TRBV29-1	CSVAPANSGYEQYF	TGCAGCGTCGCCCCTGCGAATAGCGGGTACGAGCAGTACTTC
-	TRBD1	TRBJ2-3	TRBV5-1	CASSVDRHDTDTQYF	TGCGCCAGCAGCGTGGACAGGCACGACACAGATACGCAGTATTTT
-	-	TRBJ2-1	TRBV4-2	CASSQYLWEDEQFF	TGTGCCAGCAGCCAATATCTCTGGGAGGATGAGCAGTTCTTC
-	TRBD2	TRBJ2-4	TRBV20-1	CSARDPVAGGNLAKNIQYF	TGCAGTGCTAGAGATCCCGTAGCGGGAGGGAACCTAGCCAAAAACATTCAGTACTTC
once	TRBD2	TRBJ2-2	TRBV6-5	CASSYALAGINTGELFF	TGTGCCAGCAGTTACGCTCTAGCGGGGATAAACACCGGGGAGCTGTTTTTT